These T cell receptor beta chains were read from a single sample in a study of spatial heterogeneity in lung cancer. Each CDR3 protein is one row after TCRdb ran MiXCR on the 5' RACE reads. The repertoire holds over 25,000 distinct CDR3 sequences, with approximately 7% as singletons. The material sequenced was lung tumor tissue, taken at surgery. The receptor source for this set is a male donor with early-stage non-small cell lung cancer. The CDR3 runs from the conserved cysteine through the conserved F or W. D genes are given only for firm matches. Some rows mark clone size as missing; the rest say once, few, many or name a class of expanded clone.

TRBJ1-5 many NA TRBV20-1 CSARGGNQPQHF TGCAGTGCCCGTGGGGGGAATCAGCCCCAGCATTTT
TRBJ1-6 NA NA TRBV4-3 CASSPGLWDSPLHF TGCGCCAGCAGCCCCGGCCTGTGGGATTCACCCCTCCACTTT
TRBJ1-1 many TRBD1 TRBV5-5 CASIPAGGVGTEAFF TGTGCCAGCATCCCCGCAGGGGGCGTAGGGACTGAAGCTTTCTTT
TRBJ1-4 medium-sized TRBD1 TRBV2 CASSPRTGPIEKLFF TGTGCCAGCAGCCCCAGGACAGGCCCGATAGAAAAACTGTTTTTT
TRBJ2-5 many NA TRBV12-5 CASGLTLETQYF TGTGCTAGTGGTTTGACCTTGGAGACCCAGTACTTC
TRBJ2-7 many NA TRBV20-1 CSARSYLVARAAEQYF TGCAGTGCTCGCTCCTACTTAGTTGCTCGGGCGGCCGAGCAGTACTTC
TRBJ2-3 many NA TRBV6-2/TRBV6-3 CASSPRIASGSTDTQYF TGTGCCAGCAGTCCCCGGATAGCCTCTGGGAGTACAGATACGCAGTATTTT
TRBJ2-3 NA NA TRBV5-1 CASSLYGAGTDTQYF TGCGCCAGCAGCTTGTATGGGGCTGGCACAGATACGCAGTATTTT
TRBJ2-2 many NA TRBV4-2 CASSQAYREGTGELFF TGTGCCAGCAGCCAAGCTTACAGGGAGGGCACCGGGGAGCTGTTTTTT
TRBJ2-3 many NA TRBV10-2 CASMATASTDTQYF TGCGCCAGCATGGCGACGGCTAGCACAGATACGCAGTATTTT